The 30 T cell receptor beta chains reported below all come from one sample, sequenced in a study of blood T cell repertoires in COVID-19 (dated by TCRdb to 2018 to 2021). Libraries were constructed by the immunoSEQ multiplex PCR assay. The immuneACCESS repertoire file appears here via TCRdb, limited to in-frame rearrangements. These files lack a portion of the clones; in checked studies, under half of the deficit traces to unresolved V genes, and the cause of the others is not known. The sample has about 190,000 clones on record, around nine tenths of them singletons. Approximately 1.5% of the sample goes to the ten largest clones. The sample was peripheral blood. The receptors derive from a man between 18 and 29 years old with active or convalescent COVID-19.

The V call is TRBV7-2, the J call TRBJ2-4; 9 bases line up with TRBD2. The CDR3 covers 13 residues. Per the germline V gene, CDR1 is SGHTA and CDR2 is FQGNSA. The junction had 0 bases not matched to a gene; V was cut back by 1 base and J by 8 bases. CDR3 in DNA: TGTGCCAGCAGCTTAGTAGCGGGAGACATTCAGTACTTC. Translating gives CASSLVAGDIQYF.

The chain uses TRBV10-3 and TRBJ2-1, with TRBD1 matching 7 bases. V shed 3 bases, J shed 4 bases, and the junction held 6 bases outside the gene matches. CDR1 is ENHRY and CDR2 is SYGVKD in the germline V gene. The CDR3 runs to 15 residues. In DNA, the CDR3 is TGTGCCATCAGTGACGACAGGGCGTCTTACAATGAGCAGTTCTTC. Translation: CAISDDRASYNEQFF.

The rearrangement links TRBV2 to TRBJ2-7; possible D gene TRBD1, 6 bases. The germline V and J ends were trimmed by 6 bases and 0 bases, with 15 bases remaining between them. CDR3 length: 15 residues. Germline-derived CDR1 and CDR2 are SNHLY and FYNNEI. The CDR3: CASRVDRDNSYEQYF. The CDR3, as DNA: TGTGCCAGCAGGGTTGACCGGGACAACTCCTACGAGCAGTACTTC.

The sample holds a few counts of this clone. This rearrangement joins TRBV7-2 to TRBJ1-1; 7 bases match TRBD1. Losses at the gene ends were 4 bases for V and 0 bases for J; bases not matched to a gene: 2. In germline, CDR1 is SGHTA, CDR2 FQGNSA. The CDR3 contains 14 residues. CDR3 sequence reads: CASSSGQLNTEAFF. CDR3 in DNA: TGTGCCAGCAGCTCGGGACAGCTGAACACTGAAGCTTTCTTT.

This clone was counted a single time. The chain uses TRBV24-1 and TRBJ2-2; D might be TRBD2 (6 bases). This CDR3 comprises 17 residues. Trimming pared 4 bases from V and 7 bases from J, leaving 21 bases between. Per the germline V gene, CDR1 is KGHDR and CDR2 is SFDVKD. In DNA, the CDR3 is TGTGCCACCAGTGACGGGATTAGAGCATTCGGGGGCGGGGAGCTGTTTTTT. It codes for CATSDGIRAFGGGELFF.

V and J are TRBV9 and TRBJ2-1, with D unresolved. Germline V gives CDR1 SGDLS, CDR2 YYNGEE. V shed 0 bases and J shed 4 bases, with 5 bases lying between them. The CDR3 spans 13 residues. This chain's CDR3 is CASSVGSYNEQFF. As DNA, the CDR3 is TGTGCCAGCAGCGTAGGCAGTTACAATGAGCAGTTCTTC.

For the CDR3, the DNA is TGCAGCTGCTCATGGGGAGTCGGCACAGATACGCAGTATTTT. It codes for CSCSWGVGTDTQYF. The chain recombines TRBV29-1 with TRBJ2-3; weak D call: TRBD2 (5 bases). V lost 8 bases to trimming and J lost 1 base, with 16 bases between them. Per the germline V gene, CDR1 is SQVTM and CDR2 is ANQGSEA. The CDR3 runs to 14 residues.

The rearrangement joins TRBV7-3 to TRBJ2-3; D is undetermined. Trimming stripped 2 bases from V and 0 bases from J, with 6 bases between. This CDR3 spans 14 amino acids. From germline, CDR1 is SGHTA and CDR2 FQGTGA. The CDR3 DNA is TGTGCCAGCAGCTTATTTAGTAGCACAGATACGCAGTATTTT. Translation gives CASSLFSSTDTQYF.

This chain uses TRBV5-8 with TRBJ1-6; no reliable D call. V lost 4 bases and J lost 0, with 11 bases in between. The CDR3 extends over 16 amino acids. Germline loops: CDR1 SGHTS, CDR2 YDEGEE. Here the CDR3 DNA reads TGTGCCAGCAGCCAAAGACACAGCTCCTATAATTCACCCCTCCACTTT. Translated: CASSQRHSSYNSPLHF.

The V and J genes are TRBV19 and TRBJ1-1; 10 bases align to TRBD1. The germline CDR1 and CDR2 sequences are LNHDA and SQIVND (reference sequence). This CDR3 is 15 amino acids long. V lost 8 bases, J lost 4 bases, and 10 bases stayed unmatched. Here the CDR3 reads CASPPPGQGSTEAFF. The DNA of the CDR3 is TGTGCCAGTCCGCCACCGGGACAGGGGTCCACTGAAGCTTTCTTT.

The chain joins TRBV19 to TRBJ2-1; D possibly corresponds to TRBD2 (6 bases). Trimming removed 1 base at V and 0 bases at J, with 28 bases between. CDR1 and CDR2 from the germline V gene are LNHDA and SQIVND (reference sequence). The CDR3 extends over 22 amino acids. The CDR3 DNA sequence: TGTGCCAGTAGTATAGGAGGGCCTCGCGGGGTGCGGCGGGGTGTCTCCTACAATGAGCAGTTCTTC. Translated, it gives CASSIGGPRGVRRGVSYNEQFF.

Remarks on this clone: The same CDR3 also results from other DNA sequences found in this sample. This chain connects TRBV27 to TRBJ2-3, with D hard to call. Germline lookup yields CDR1 MNHEY and CDR2 SMNVEV (reference sequence). V was trimmed by 2 bases and J by 4 bases, leaving 7 bases between them. CDR3 length: 13 amino acids. The CDR3 spells CASSLLGADTQYF. DNA for the CDR3: TGTGCCAGCAGTTTACTGGGCGCAGATACGCAGTATTTT.

In this sample, this clone turned up a few times. The V call is TRBV25-1, the J call TRBJ1-1; 7 positions match TRBD1. The CDR3 runs 13 residues. Germline V gives CDR1 MGHDK, CDR2 SYGVNS. V lost 2 bases to trimming and J lost 3 bases; unmatched junction nucleotides: 0. The CDR3 coding sequence is TGTGCCAGCAGTGAAACAGGGGACACTGAAGCTTTCTTT. Protein sequence: CASSETGDTEAFF. Complete variable domain (other parts from reference TRBV25-1 and TRBJ1-1): EADIYQTPRYLVIGTGKKITLECSQTMGHDKMYWYQQDPGMELHLIHYSYGVNSTEKGDLSSESTVSRIRTEHFPLTLESARPSHTSQYLCASSETGDTEAFFGQGTRLTVV.

The J gene is TRBJ1-2, the V gene TRBV10-3; D ambiguous. The CDR3 runs 12 residues. Looked up from germline, CDR1 is ENHRY and CDR2 is SYGVKD. V dropped 4 bases and J dropped 3 bases, with 6 bases sitting between them. The CDR3 protein is CAISGGDYGYTF. The DNA for the CDR3 is TGTGCCATCAGTGGCGGGGACTATGGCTACACCTTC.

J is TRBJ1-1 and V is TRBV15; 8 positions agree with TRBD1. CDR1 is LNHNV and CDR2 is YYDKDF in the germline V gene (reference sequence). This CDR3 spans 15 amino acids. After removal of 2 bases from V and 5 bases from J, the junction contained 7 bases not matched to a gene. In nucleotides, the CDR3 is TGTGCCACCAGCAGACACGACAGGGGATGGACTGAAGCTTTCTTT. Translated: CATSRHDRGWTEAFF.

This clone was recorded once. The rearrangement uses TRBV30 and TRBJ2-7, with 9 positions matching TRBD1. Germline V gene lookup returns CDR1 GTSNPN and CDR2 SVGIG (reference sequence). The length of the CDR3 is 14 residues. The V and J ends lost 0 bases and 1 base, in that order; junction bases with no gene match: 1. The CDR3 loop is CAWSVGTGSYEQYF. In DNA, the CDR3 is TGTGCCTGGAGTGTAGGGACAGGGTCCTACGAGCAGTACTTC.

The DNA of the CDR3 is TGTGCTAGTGGTTTGGTACCAGCGTCCTACGAGCAGTACTTC. Translating it yields CASGLVPASYEQYF. The chain has TRBV12-5 and TRBJ2-7; D remains unclear. The CDR3 consists of 14 residues. The V and J ends lost 0 bases and 1 base respectively, with 7 bases between them. Per germline, CDR1 LGHNT and CDR2 FRNRAP. The variable domain in full, with the rest retrieved from reference TRBV12-5 and TRBJ2-7, is DARVTQTPRHKVTEMGQEVTMRCQPILGHNTVFWYRQTMMQGLELLAYFRNRAPLDDSGMPKDRFSAEMPDATLATLKIQPSEPRDSAVYFCASGLVPASYEQYFGPGTRLTVT.

This rearrangement joins TRBV3-1 (or the pseudogene TRBV3-2) to TRBJ1-2; D possibly corresponds to TRBD1 (6 bases). Looked up from germline, CDR1 is LGHDT and CDR2 is YNNKEL (reference sequence). The CDR3 has 17 residues. V lost 0 bases, J lost 6 bases, and 20 bases lay in between. CDR3 in amino acids: CASSQDVGQGLRDGYTF. Here the CDR3 DNA reads TGTGCCAGCAGCCAAGATGTTGGGCAGGGGCTTCGGGATGGCTACACCTTC.

The CDR3 bases are TGTGCCAGCAGCTTGGTAAGGGGCTACTATGGCTACACCTTC. Translating gives CASSLVRGYYGYTF. The chain recombines TRBV5-6 with TRBJ1-2, with D possibly matching TRBD1 (5 bases). Germline V gives CDR1 SGHDT, CDR2 YYEEEE. This CDR3 comprises 14 residues. V was pared by 0 bases and J by 3 bases, with 9 bases between.

This chain uses TRBV5-4 with TRBJ1-1, with 8 bases aligning to TRBD1. The CDR3 covers 16 residues. The V gene end was trimmed by 4 bases and the J gene end by 1 base; junction bases not matched to a gene: 9. Germline V gene data show CDR1 as SGHNT and CDR2 as YYREEE (reference sequence). In DNA, the CDR3 is TGTGCCAGCAGCCCGCCGACAGGGGCCCCGAACACTGAAGCTTTCTTT. This encodes CASSPPTGAPNTEAFF.

The chain recombines TRBV19 with TRBJ1-2, with 7 bases lining up with TRBD1. CDR1 and CDR2 from the germline V gene are LNHDA and SQIVND (reference sequence). The J segment lost 4 bases and the V segment lost 4 bases, leaving 6 bases of the junction unmatched. This CDR3 has 14 residues. The CDR3 sequence: CASSKAGTAYGYTF. In nucleotides, the CDR3 is TGTGCCAGTAGTAAAGCCGGGACAGCCTATGGCTACACCTTC. Together with reference TRBV19 and TRBJ1-2, the CDR3 gives the full variable domain: DGGITQSPKYLFRKEGQNVTLSCEQNLNHDAMYWYRQDPGQGLRLIYYSQIVNDFQKGDIAEGYSVSREKKESFPLTVTSAQKNPTAFYLCASSKAGTAYGYTFGSGTRLTVV.

The chain employs TRBV9 and TRBJ2-2, with 7 bases matching TRBD2. The CDR3 runs 15 residues. CDR1 SGDLS and CDR2 YYNGEE come from the germline V gene. V was clipped by 2 bases and J by 4 bases; unmatched bases: 5. CDR3 sequence: CASSVWEGSTGELFF. The DNA of the CDR3 is TGTGCCAGCAGCGTTTGGGAGGGGAGCACCGGGGAGCTGTTTTTT.

In DNA form, the CDR3 reads TGTGCCTGGAGTCCGGGAGTCAATCAGCCCCAGCATTTT. Encoded protein: CAWSPGVNQPQHF. V is TRBV30 and J is TRBJ1-5; D uncertain. The CDR3 is 13 residues long. Trimming removed 2 bases at V and 3 bases at J, with 8 bases between. CDR1 is GTSNPN, CDR2 SVGIG, per germline (reference sequence).

This chain uses TRBV12-5 with TRBJ1-1, with D uncertain. Germline CDR1 LGHNT, CDR2 FRNRAP. V was pared by 7 bases and J by 6 bases, with 12 bases between. CDR3 length: 12 amino acids. CDR3 nucleotide sequence: TGTGCTAGTGCATATGATTCGGCTGAAGCTTTCTTT. It translates to CASAYDSAEAFF.

The chain recombines TRBV28 with TRBJ1-1, with D possibly matching TRBD1 (5 bases). The V gene lost 7 bases and the J gene lost 0 bases, with 15 bases spanning the gap. Germline CDR1 and CDR2: MDHEN and SYDVKM. CDR3 size: 15 residues. The CDR3 region is CASTRTQGLNTEAFF. Written as DNA, the CDR3 is TGTGCCAGCACCCGAACGCAGGGTTTGAACACTGAAGCTTTCTTT.

CDR3 DNA sequence: TGCAGCGTTGTATTTCGGGGGGCGACTGATGAGCAGTTCTTC. It specifies CSVVFRGATDEQFF. The chain couples TRBV29-1 to TRBJ2-1; maybe TRBD2 (7 bases). CDR3 size: 14 residues. V lost 4 bases to trimming and J lost 8 bases, with 18 bases between them. CDR1 and CDR2 (germline): SQVTM, ANQGSEA.

This clone was seen only a few times. The rearrangement uses TRBV6-2 or TRBV6-3 and TRBJ1-5, with 10 bases fitting TRBD1. The CDR3 covers 15 residues. V shed 4 bases, J shed 9 bases, and the junction held 9 bases outside the gene matches. Germline V CDR1 and CDR2: MNHEY, SVGEGT. CDR3 in amino acids: CASSSPGQGFSPQHF. The DNA of the CDR3 is TGTGCCAGCAGTTCGCCGGGACAGGGGTTCTCGCCCCAGCATTTT.

This chain connects TRBV7-2 to TRBJ2-7; a possible D gene is TRBD1 (6 bases). Trimming removed 2 bases at V and 5 bases at J, with 10 bases between. Germline values: CDR1 SGHTA, CDR2 FQGNSA. This CDR3 spans 13 amino acids. The CDR3 loop reads CASSLPYRDEQYF. The CDR3 nucleotides read TGTGCCAGCAGCTTACCTTACAGGGACGAGCAGTACTTC.

The rearrangement links TRBV12-5 to TRBJ1-5; D is uncertain. V lost 6 bases, J lost 2 bases, and 11 bases lay in between. The CDR3 is made up of 14 amino acids. The germline CDR1 and CDR2 sequences are LGHNT and FRNRAP. The CDR3 nucleotides are TGTGCTAGTGGGGCCCTTATTGGCAATCAGCCCCAGCATTTT. Its protein product is CASGALIGNQPQHF. Based on the CDR3 plus reference TRBV12-5 and TRBJ1-5, the full variable domain is DARVTQTPRHKVTEMGQEVTMRCQPILGHNTVFWYRQTMMQGLELLAYFRNRAPLDDSGMPKDRFSAEMPDATLATLKIQPSEPRDSAVYFCASGALIGNQPQHFGDGTRLSIL.

The genes are TRBV6-5 and TRBJ2-1, with a weak D call TRBD1 (6 bases). Germline assignment: CDR1 MNHEY and CDR2 SVGAGI. The CDR3 has 15 residues. The germline V and J ends were trimmed by 8 bases and 3 bases, with 17 bases remaining between them. The DNA of the CDR3 is TGTGCCAGCGGCCTGGGGCAGGGGAGCTACAATGAGCAGTTCTTC. This translates into CASGLGQGSYNEQFF.